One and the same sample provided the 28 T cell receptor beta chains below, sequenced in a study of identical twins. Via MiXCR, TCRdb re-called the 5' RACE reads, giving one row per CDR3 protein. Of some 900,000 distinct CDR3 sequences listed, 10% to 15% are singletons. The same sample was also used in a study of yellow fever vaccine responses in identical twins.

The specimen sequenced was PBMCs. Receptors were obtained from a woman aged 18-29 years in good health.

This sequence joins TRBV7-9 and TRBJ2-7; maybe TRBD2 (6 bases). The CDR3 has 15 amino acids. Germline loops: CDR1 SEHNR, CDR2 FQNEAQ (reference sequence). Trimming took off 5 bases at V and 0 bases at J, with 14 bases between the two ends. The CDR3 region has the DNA TGTGCCAGCAGCAGGGCCGGGGGTCTCTCCTACGAGCAGTACTTC. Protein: CASSRAGGLSYEQYF.

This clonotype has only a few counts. CDR3 region: CASSLAALDLNEQFF. The CDR3 nucleotides read TGCGCCAGCAGCTTGGCCGCGCTAGACCTCAATGAGCAGTTCTTC. J is TRBJ2-1 and V is TRBV5-1; D gene uncertain. V was shortened by 0 bases and J by 6 bases, with 13 bases between the two germline ends. Germline assignment: CDR1 SGHRS and CDR2 YFSETQ. The CDR3 has 15 residues.

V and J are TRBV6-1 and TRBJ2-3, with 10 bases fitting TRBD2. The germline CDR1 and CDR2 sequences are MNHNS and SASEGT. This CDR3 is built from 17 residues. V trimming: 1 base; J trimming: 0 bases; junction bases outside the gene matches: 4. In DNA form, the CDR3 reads TGTGCCAGCAGTGAAGAGGTAGCGGGAGGAAGCACAGATACGCAGTATTTT. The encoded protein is CASSEEVAGGSTDTQYF.

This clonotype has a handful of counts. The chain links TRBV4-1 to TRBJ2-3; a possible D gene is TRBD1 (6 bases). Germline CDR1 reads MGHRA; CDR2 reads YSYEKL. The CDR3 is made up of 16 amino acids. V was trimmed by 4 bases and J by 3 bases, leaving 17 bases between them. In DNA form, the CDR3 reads TGCGCCAGCAGCCTAAGTCGGGGCCAGGGGACAGATACGCAGTATTTT. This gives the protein CASSLSRGQGTDTQYF.

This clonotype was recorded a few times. The CDR3 protein is CASSIGTGGTRYNEQFF. The CDR3 DNA reads TGTGCCAGCAGCATTGGGACAGGGGGTACTCGTTACAATGAGCAGTTCTTC. The chain carries TRBV12-3 or TRBV12-4 and TRBJ2-1; 11 nucleotides agree with TRBD1. The junction had 11 bases not matched to a gene; V was cut back by 6 bases and J by 4 bases. CDR3 size: 17 residues.

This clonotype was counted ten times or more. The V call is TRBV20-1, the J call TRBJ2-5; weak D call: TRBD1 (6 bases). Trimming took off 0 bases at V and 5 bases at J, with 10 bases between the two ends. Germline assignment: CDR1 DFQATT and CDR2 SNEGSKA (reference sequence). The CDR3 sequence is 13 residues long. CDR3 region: CSARDIQGETQYF. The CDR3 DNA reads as TGCAGTGCTAGAGATATACAGGGTGAGACCCAGTACTTC.

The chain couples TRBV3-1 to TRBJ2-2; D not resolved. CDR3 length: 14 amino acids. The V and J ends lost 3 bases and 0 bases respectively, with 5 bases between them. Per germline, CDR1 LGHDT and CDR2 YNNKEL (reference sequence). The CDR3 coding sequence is TGTGCCAGCAGCCAGGCAGCGAACACCGGGGAGCTGTTTTTT. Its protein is CASSQAANTGELFF.

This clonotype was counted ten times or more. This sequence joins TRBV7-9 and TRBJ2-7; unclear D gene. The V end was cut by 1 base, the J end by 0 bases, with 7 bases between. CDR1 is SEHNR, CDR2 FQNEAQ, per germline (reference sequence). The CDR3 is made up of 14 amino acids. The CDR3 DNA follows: TGTGCCAGCAGCTTAGACCTGAGCTCCTACGAGCAGTACTTC. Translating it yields CASSLDLSSYEQYF.

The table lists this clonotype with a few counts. The CDR3 is CASSQGLNYEQYV. CDR3 DNA sequence: TGTGCCAGCAGTCAAGGACTGAACTACGAGCAGTACGTC. The V call is TRBV27, the J call TRBJ2-7; perhaps TRBD2 as D (5 bases). CDR1 is MNHEY and CDR2 is SMNVEV in the germline V gene (reference sequence). V dropped 5 bases and J dropped 3 bases, with 11 bases sitting between them. The CDR3 has 13 amino acids.

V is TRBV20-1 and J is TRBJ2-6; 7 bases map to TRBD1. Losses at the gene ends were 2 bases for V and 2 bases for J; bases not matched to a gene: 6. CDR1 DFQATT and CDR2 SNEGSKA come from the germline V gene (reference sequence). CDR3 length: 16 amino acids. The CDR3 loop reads CSARNPGQPGANVLTF. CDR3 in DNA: TGCAGTGCTAGAAACCCGGGACAGCCTGGGGCCAACGTCCTGACTTTC.

Here the CDR3 reads CSVDSGGAYEQYF. CDR3 nucleotides: TGCAGCGTTGACAGTGGGGGGGCCTACGAGCAGTACTTC. The rearrangement joins TRBV29-1 to TRBJ2-7; TRBD2 aligns across 7 bases. V dropped 3 bases and J dropped 2; count of bases not matched to a gene: 4. The CDR3 spans 13 residues. Germline CDR1 is SQVTM and CDR2 is ANQGSEA.

The CDR3 DNA reads TGTGCCAGCAGCCTCCGGACTACCCACCAAGAGACCCAGTACTTC. Residues: CASSLRTTHQETQYF. The genes are TRBV7-8 and TRBJ2-5, with a possible D match to TRBD2 (6 bases). Germline V gene data show CDR1 as SGHVS and CDR2 as FQNEAQ. The CDR3 length is 15 residues. Trimming removed 5 bases from V and 0 bases from J, with 13 bases in between. The full variable domain, completed using reference TRBV7-8 and TRBJ2-5, is GAGVSQSPRYKVAKRGQDVALRCDPISGHVSLFWYQQALGQGPEFLTYFQNEAQLDKSGLPSDRFFAERPEGSVSTLKIQRTQQEDSAVYLCASSLRTTHQETQYFGPGTRLLVL.

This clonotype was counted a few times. The chain's CDR3 is CASRPPAGEGPMNTEAFF. For the CDR3, the DNA is TGTGCCAGCAGGCCCCCGGCGGGGGAGGGCCCTATGAACACTGAAGCTTTCTTT. This sequence joins TRBV11-1 and TRBJ1-1, with D possibly TRBD1 on 5 matching bases. The CDR3 sequence is 18 residues long. Looked up from germline, CDR1 is SGHAT and CDR2 is FQDESV (reference sequence). V was trimmed by 6 bases and J by 0 bases, leaving 23 bases between them.

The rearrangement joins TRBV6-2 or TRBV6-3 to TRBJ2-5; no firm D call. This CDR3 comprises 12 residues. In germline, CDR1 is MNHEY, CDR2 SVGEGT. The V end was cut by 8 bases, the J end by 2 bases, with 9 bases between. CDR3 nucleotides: TGTGCCAGCGGGAACTCGCAAGAGACCCAGTACTTC. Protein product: CASGNSQETQYF.

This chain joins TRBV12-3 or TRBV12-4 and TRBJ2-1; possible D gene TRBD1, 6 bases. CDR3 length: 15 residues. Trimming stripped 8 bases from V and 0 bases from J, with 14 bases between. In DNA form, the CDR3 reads TGTGCCAGCCGCTTCAGGGGCGTCTCCTACAATGAGCAGTTCTTC. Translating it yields CASRFRGVSYNEQFF.

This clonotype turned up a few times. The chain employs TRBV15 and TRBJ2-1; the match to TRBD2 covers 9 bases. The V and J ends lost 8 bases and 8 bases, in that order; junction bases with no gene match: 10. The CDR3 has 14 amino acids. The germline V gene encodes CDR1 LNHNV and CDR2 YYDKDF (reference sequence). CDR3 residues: CATEVAGGPDEQFF. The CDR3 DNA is TGTGCCACCGAGGTGGCGGGAGGGCCCGATGAGCAGTTCTTC.

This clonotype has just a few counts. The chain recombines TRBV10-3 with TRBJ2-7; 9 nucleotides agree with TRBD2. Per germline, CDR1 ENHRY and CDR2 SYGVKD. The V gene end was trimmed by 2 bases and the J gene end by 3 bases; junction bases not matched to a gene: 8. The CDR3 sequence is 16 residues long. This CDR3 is CAISERGGRGDYEQYF. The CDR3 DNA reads TGTGCCATCAGTGAGAGGGGCGGGAGGGGTGACTACGAGCAGTACTTC.

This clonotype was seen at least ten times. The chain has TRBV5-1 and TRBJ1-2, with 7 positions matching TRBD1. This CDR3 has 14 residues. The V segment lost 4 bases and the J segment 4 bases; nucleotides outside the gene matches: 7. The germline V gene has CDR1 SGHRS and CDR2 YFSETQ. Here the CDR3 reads CASSGTEGSYGYTF. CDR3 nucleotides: TGCGCCAGCAGCGGGACAGAGGGGTCCTATGGCTACACCTTC.

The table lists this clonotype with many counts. CDR3 residues: CASSHQTGGDTDTQYF. Here the CDR3 DNA reads TGCGCCAGCAGCCACCAGACAGGGGGCGACACAGATACGCAGTATTTT. This chain links TRBV4-1 with TRBJ2-3; 10 bases fit TRBD1. Germline CDR1 and CDR2: MGHRA and YSYEKL. The CDR3 covers 16 residues. V lost 3 bases to trimming and J lost 2 bases; unmatched junction nucleotides: 5.

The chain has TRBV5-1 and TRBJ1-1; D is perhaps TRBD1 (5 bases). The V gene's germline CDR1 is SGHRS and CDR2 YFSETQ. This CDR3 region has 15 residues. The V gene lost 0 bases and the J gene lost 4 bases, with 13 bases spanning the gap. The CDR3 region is CASSLVLGDSTEAFF. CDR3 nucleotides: TGCGCCAGCAGCTTGGTGCTGGGGGATAGCACTGAAGCTTTCTTT.

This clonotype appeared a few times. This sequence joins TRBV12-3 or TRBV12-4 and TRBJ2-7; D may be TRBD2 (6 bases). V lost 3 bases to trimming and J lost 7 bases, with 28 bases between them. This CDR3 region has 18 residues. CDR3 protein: CASSLGLTRVGDLEEQYV. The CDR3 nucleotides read TGTGCCAGCAGTTTGGGACTTACTAGGGTGGGGGACCTAGAAGAGCAGTACGTC.

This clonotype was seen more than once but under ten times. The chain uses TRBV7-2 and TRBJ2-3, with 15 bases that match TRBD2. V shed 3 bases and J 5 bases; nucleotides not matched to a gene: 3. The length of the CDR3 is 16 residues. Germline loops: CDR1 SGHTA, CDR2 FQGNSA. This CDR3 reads CASSLGTSGGQDTQYF. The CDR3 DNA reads TGTGCCAGCAGCTTGGGGACTAGCGGGGGGCAAGATACGCAGTATTTT.

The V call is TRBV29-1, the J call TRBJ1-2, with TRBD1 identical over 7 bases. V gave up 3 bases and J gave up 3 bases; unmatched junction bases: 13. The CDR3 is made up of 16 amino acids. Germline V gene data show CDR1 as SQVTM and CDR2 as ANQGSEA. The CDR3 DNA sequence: TGCAGCGTTGACACCACGGAAACAGGGGATTACTATGGCTACACCTTC. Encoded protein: CSVDTTETGDYYGYTF. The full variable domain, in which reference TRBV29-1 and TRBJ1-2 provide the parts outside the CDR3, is SAVISQKPSRDICQRGTSLTIQCQVDSQVTMMFWYRQQPGQSLTLIATANQGSEATYESGFVIDKFPISRPNLTFSTLTVSNMSPEDSSIYLCSVDTTETGDYYGYTFGSGTRLTVV.

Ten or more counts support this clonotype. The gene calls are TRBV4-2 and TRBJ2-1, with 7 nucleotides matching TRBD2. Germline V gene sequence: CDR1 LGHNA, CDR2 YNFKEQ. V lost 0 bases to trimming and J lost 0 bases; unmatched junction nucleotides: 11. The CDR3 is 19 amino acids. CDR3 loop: CASSQDGTNFRSSYNEQFF. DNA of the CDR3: TGTGCCAGCAGCCAAGACGGGACTAACTTTCGTAGCTCCTACAATGAGCAGTTCTTC.

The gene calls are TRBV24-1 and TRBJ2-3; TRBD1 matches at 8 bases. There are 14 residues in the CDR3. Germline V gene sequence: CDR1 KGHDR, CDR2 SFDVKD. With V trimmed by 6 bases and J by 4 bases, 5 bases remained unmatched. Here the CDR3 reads CATSNRGSADTQYF. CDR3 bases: TGTGCCACCAGTAACAGGGGGTCAGCAGATACGCAGTATTTT.

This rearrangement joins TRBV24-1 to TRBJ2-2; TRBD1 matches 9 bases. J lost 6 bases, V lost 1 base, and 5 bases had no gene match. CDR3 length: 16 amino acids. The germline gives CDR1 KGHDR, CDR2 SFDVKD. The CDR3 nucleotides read TGTGCCACCAGTGATTTCCGGGACAGGGTTCCCGGGGAGCTGTTTTTT. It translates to CATSDFRDRVPGELFF.

CDR3 nucleotides: TGTGCCAGCAGTGAAGGGGCTACCGCCACAGATACGCAGTATTTT. This gives the protein CASSEGATATDTQYF. This chain joins TRBV2 and TRBJ2-3; no clear D. The CDR3 totals 15 residues. Germline CDR1 is SNHLY and CDR2 is FYNNEI. Trimming pared 1 base from V and 2 bases from J, leaving 10 bases between.

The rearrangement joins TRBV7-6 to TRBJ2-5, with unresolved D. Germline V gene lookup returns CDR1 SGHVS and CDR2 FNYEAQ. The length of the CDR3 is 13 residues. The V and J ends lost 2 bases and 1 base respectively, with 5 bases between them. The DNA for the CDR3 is TGTGCCAGCAGCTTATTCGTCCAAGAGACCCAGTACTTC. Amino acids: CASSLFVQETQYF.